This is a list of T cell receptor beta chains from one sample in a study of metastatic and nonmetastatic thyroid tumors. TCRdb re-called the PCR reads through MiXCR. The sample gives tens of thousands of clones, about 15% of which show up once; roughly 4% is in the top ten. Input material: blood. The origin of the receptors is a female donor with papillary thyroid cancer or a benign thyroid nodule (not recorded which). Some clones in this sample may be carry-over from other donors' samples. The CDR3 runs from the conserved cysteine through the conserved F or W.

J gene,V gene,CDR3 protein
TRBJ1-5,TRBV12-3/TRBV12-4,CASTLRGPNQPQHF
TRBJ1-2,TRBV11-2,CASSLSEEFYGYTF
TRBJ2-7,TRBV30,CAWSSERGGQYLF
TRBJ1-3,TRBV6-6,CASSYGQPGSGNTIYF
TRBJ1-4,TRBV7-9,CASSLRQGTGEKLFF
TRBJ2-7,TRBV28,CASTWAGGYEQYF
TRBJ2-7,TRBV6-1,CASTLGTGRRYEQYF
TRBJ2-1,TRBV20-1,CSALMRQGAYNEQFF
TRBJ2-5,TRBV28,CASSLVGVSGAHQETQYF
TRBJ2-7,TRBV20-1,CSAPPGVAHYEQYF
TRBJ1-5,TRBV10-3,CAISEPGDREIGQPQHF
TRBJ1-6,TRBV20-1,CSARASGTSYNSPLHF
TRBJ1-6,TRBV28,CASSVTNSPLHF
TRBJ1-2,TRBV11-1,CASSFDGQEAEDYGYTF
TRBJ2-3,TRBV20-1,CSARTGGKDTQYF
TRBJ2-7,TRBV2,CASRGTSGGADEQYF
TRBJ2-2,TRBV5-1,CASSVVEIGELFF
TRBJ2-2,TRBV12-3/TRBV12-4,CASSLIAGVTGELFF
TRBJ2-5,TRBV5-4,CASSLGPKFTETQYF
TRBJ1-1,TRBV18,CASSSRGAGAFF
TRBJ1-4,TRBV11-2,CASSLRDSIQGAEKLFF
TRBJ2-7,TRBV6-2/TRBV6-3,CASSWDNSYEKYF
TRBJ1-1,TRBV6-2/TRBV6-3,CASSYSTGRGLATEAFF
TRBJ1-5,TRBV5-5,CASSYSHF
TRBJ1-1,TRBV30,CAWRDNLGTEAFF
TRBJ1-4,TRBV28,CASSLLFRTGGEKLFF